This T cell receptor beta chain was profiled in a study of blood T cells in healthy people across ages. Study findings and constraints: Observed TCR beta diversity per million T cells went down as age went up. This fall followed a roughly linear course with age. PBMC samples, being unsorted, prevented any conclusive comparison of naive and antigen-experienced cells. There was no known CMV status for donors, so expanded clonotype changes were possibly confounded. Calculation of diversity from one million T cells yielded estimates considered to be underestimates.

A few counts support this clonotype. Its antigen remains unidentified. Germline CDR1 and CDR2: MGHDK and SYGVNS. V dropped 2 bases and J dropped 4 bases, with 18 bases sitting between them. This CDR3 spans 17 amino acids. Alongside a J-beta primer mix, a sample-barcoded 5' primer served in a second PCR lasting about 7 to 12 cycles. TCRdb re-analysed the 5' RACE reads in MiXCR, keeping a single row per CDR3 protein. The table includes hundreds of thousands of distinct CDR3 sequences, 45% to 70% detected once. This chain joins TRBV25-1 and TRBJ2-1; D is possibly TRBD2 (5 bases). The material sequenced was blood. The origin of this receptor is a man aged 40-50 years in good health. CDR3 nucleotides: TGTGCCAGCAGTGAACCGGGGTTTGACTGGCAATACAATGAGCAGTTCTTC. It encodes CASSEPGFDWQYNEQFF.